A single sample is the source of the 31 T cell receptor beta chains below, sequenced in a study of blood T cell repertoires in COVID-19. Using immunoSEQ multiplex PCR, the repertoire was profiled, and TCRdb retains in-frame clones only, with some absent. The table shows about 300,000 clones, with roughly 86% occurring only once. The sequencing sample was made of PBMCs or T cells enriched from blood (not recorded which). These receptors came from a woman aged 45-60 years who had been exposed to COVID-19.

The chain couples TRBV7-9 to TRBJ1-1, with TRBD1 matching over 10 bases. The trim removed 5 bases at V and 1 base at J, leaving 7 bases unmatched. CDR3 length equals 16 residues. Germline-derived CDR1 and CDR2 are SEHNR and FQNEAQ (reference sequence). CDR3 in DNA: TGTGCCAGCAGCGGACGGACAGGGGGGTGGAACACTGAAGCTTTCTTT. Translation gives CASSGRTGGWNTEAFF.

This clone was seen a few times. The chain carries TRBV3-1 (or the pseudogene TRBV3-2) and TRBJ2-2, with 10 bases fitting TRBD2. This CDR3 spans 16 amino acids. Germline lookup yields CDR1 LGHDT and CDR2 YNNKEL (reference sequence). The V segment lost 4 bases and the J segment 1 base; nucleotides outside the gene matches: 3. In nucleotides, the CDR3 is TGTGCCAGCAGCCCTCGACTAGCGGGGAACACCGGGGAGCTGTTTTTT. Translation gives CASSPRLAGNTGELFF.

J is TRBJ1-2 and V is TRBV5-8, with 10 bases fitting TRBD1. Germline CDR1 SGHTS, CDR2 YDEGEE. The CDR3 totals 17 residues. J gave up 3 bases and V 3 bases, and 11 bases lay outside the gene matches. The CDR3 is CASSSGTGVVGYYGYTF. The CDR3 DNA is TGTGCCAGCAGCTCCGGGACAGGGGTAGTAGGCTACTATGGCTACACCTTC.

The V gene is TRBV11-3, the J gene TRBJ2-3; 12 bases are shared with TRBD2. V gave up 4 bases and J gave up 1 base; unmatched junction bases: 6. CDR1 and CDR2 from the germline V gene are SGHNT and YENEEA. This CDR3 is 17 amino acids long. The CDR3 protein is CASSSRTSGAGTDTQYF. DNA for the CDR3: TGTGCCAGCAGCTCACGGACTAGCGGGGCGGGCACAGATACGCAGTATTTT.

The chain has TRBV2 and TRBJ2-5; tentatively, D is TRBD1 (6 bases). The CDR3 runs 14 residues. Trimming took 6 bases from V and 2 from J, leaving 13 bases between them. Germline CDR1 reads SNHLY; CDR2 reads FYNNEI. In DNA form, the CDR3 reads TGTGCCAGCAGCCCGGGACACTCTCAAGAGACCCAGTACTTC. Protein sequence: CASSPGHSQETQYF.

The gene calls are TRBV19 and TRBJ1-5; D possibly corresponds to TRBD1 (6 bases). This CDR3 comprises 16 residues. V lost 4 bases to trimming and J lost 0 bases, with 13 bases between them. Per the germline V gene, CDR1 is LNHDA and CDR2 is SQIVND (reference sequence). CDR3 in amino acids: CASSTDSTYSNQPQHF. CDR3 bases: TGTGCCAGTAGTACGGACAGTACCTATAGCAATCAGCCCCAGCATTTT. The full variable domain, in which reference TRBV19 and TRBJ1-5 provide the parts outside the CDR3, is DGGITQSPKYLFRKEGQNVTLSCEQNLNHDAMYWYRQDPGQGLRLIYYSQIVNDFQKGDIAEGYSVSREKKESFPLTVTSAQKNPTAFYLCASSTDSTYSNQPQHFGDGTRLSIL.

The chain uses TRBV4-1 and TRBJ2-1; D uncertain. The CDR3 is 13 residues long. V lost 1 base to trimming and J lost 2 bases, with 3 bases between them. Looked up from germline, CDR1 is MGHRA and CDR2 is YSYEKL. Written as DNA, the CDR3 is TGCGCCAGCAGCCAAGCTACCTACAATGAGCAGTTCTTC. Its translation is CASSQATYNEQFF.

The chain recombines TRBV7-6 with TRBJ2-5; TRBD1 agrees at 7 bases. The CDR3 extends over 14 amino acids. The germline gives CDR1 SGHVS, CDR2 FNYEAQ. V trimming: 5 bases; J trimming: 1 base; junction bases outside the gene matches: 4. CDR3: CASSQTGLQETQYF. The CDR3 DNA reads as TGTGCCAGCAGCCAGACAGGGCTCCAAGAGACCCAGTACTTC.

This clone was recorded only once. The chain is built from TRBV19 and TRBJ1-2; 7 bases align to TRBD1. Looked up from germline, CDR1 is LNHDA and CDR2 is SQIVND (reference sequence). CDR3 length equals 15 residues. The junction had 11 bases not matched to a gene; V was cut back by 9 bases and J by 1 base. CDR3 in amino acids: CASPAQGLGNYGYTF. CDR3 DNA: TGTGCCAGCCCAGCACAGGGGTTGGGTAACTATGGCTACACCTTC.

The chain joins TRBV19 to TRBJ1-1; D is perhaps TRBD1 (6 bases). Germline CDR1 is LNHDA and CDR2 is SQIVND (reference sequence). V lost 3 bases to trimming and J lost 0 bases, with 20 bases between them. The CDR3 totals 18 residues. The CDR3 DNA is TGTGCCAGTAGTATGAGGCGTCGGGGGGGCAAGATGAACACTGAAGCTTTCTTT. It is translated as CASSMRRRGGKMNTEAFF.

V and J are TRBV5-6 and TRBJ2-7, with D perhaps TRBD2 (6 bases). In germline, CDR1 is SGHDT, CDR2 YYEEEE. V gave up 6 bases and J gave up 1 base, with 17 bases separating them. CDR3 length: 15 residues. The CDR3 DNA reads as TGTGCCAGCAACGTTATAGGCGGGGTATCCTACGAGCAGTACTTC. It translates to CASNVIGGVSYEQYF.

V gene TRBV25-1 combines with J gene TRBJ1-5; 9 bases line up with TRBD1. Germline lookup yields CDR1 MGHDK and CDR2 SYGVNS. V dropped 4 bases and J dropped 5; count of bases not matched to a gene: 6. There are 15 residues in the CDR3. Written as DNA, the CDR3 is TGTGCCAGCAGTGCGTCCCGGGACAGGGATCAGCCCCAGCATTTT. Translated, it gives CASSASRDRDQPQHF.

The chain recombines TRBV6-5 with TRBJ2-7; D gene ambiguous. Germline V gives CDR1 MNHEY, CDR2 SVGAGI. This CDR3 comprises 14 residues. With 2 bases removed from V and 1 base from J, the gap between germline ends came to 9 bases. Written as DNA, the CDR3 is TGTGCCAGCAGTTACGCTGGCAGTTCCTACGAGCAGTACTTC. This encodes CASSYAGSSYEQYF.

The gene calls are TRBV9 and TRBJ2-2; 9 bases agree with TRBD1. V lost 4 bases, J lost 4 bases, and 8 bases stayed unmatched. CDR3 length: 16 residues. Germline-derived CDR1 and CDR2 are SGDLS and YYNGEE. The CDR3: CASSTGTGLGTGELFF. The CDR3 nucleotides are TGTGCCAGCAGCACTGGGACAGGGTTGGGCACCGGGGAGCTGTTTTTT.

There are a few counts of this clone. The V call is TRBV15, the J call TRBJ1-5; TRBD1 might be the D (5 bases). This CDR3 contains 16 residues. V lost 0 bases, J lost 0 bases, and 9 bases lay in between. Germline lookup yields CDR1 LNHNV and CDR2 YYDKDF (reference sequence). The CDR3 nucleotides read TGTGCCACCAGCAGAGAGTCAGGGTTTAGCAATCAGCCCCAGCATTTT. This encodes CATSRESGFSNQPQHF.

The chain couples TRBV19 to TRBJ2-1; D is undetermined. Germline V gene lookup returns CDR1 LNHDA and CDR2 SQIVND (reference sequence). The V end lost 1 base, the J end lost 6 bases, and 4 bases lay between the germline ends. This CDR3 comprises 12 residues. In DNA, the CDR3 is TGTGCCAGTAGTATAGTTAGCAATGAGCAGTTCTTC. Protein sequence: CASSIVSNEQFF.

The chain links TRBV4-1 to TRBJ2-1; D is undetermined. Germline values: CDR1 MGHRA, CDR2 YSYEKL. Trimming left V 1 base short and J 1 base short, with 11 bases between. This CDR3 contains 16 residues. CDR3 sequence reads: CASSQVAALSYNEQFF. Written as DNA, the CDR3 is TGCGCCAGCAGCCAAGTTGCGGCCTTATCCTACAATGAGCAGTTCTTC.

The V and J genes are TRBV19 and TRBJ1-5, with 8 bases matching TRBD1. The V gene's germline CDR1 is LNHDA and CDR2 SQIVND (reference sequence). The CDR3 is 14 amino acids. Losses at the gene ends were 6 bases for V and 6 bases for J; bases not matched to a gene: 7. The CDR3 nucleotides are TGTGCCAGTAGCCAGACAGGGGAGGGTCAGCCCCAGCATTTT. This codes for CASSQTGEGQPQHF.

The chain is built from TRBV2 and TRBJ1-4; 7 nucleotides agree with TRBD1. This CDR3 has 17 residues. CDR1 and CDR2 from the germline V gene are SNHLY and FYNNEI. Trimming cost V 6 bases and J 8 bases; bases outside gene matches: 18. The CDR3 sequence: CASSGQASLNLLEKLFF. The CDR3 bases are TGTGCCAGCAGCGGACAGGCTTCCCTCAACCTATTAGAAAAACTGTTTTTT.

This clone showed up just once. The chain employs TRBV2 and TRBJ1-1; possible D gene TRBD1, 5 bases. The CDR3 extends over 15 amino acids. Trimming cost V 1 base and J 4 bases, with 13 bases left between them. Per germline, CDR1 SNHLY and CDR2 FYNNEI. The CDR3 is CASSEGLGGITEAFF. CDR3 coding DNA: TGTGCCAGCAGTGAAGGCCTCGGGGGGATCACTGAAGCTTTCTTT.

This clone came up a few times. In nucleotides, the CDR3 is TGTGCCAGCAGCAGAACTAGCGCCTCCTACGAGCAGTACTTC. Its protein is CASSRTSASYEQYF. The chain carries TRBV7-2 and TRBJ2-7; 7 bases are shared with TRBD2. The length of the CDR3 is 14 residues. Trimming removed 5 bases from V and 0 bases from J; junction bases left unmatched: 4. CDR1 is SGHTA, CDR2 FQGNSA, per germline.

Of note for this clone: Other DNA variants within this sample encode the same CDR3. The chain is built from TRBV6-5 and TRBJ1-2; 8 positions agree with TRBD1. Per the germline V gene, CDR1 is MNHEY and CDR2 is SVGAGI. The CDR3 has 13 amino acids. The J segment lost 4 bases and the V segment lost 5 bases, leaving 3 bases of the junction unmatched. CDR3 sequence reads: CASSPQGGYGYTF. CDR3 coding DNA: TGTGCCAGCAGTCCACAGGGGGGCTATGGCTACACCTTC.

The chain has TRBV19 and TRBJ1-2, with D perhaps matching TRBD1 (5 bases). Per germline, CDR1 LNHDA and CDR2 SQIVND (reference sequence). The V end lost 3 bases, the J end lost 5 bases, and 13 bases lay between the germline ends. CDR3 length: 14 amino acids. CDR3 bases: TGTGCCAGTAGTATCATCGTAGGGGATTATGGCTACACCTTC. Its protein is CASSIIVGDYGYTF.

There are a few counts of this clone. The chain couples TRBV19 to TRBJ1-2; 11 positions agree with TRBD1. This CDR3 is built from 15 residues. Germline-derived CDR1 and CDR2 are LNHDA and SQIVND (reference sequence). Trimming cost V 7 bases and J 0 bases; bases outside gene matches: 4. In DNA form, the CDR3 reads TGTGCCAGTACATTGGGACAGGGGGCTAACTATGGCTACACCTTC. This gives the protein CASTLGQGANYGYTF.

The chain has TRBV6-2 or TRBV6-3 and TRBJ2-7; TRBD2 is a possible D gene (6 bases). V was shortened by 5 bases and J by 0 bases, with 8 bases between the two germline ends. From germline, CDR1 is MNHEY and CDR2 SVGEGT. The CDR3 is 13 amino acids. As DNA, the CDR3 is TGTGCCAGCAGTAGGGGACTCTCCTACGAGCAGTACTTC. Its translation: CASSRGLSYEQYF.

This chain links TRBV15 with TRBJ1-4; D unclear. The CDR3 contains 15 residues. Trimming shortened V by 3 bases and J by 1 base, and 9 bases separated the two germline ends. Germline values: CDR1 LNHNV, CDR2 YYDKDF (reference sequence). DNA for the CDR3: TGTGCCACCAGCAGGCGAGGTGGAACTAATGAAAAACTGTTTTTT. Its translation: CATSRRGGTNEKLFF.

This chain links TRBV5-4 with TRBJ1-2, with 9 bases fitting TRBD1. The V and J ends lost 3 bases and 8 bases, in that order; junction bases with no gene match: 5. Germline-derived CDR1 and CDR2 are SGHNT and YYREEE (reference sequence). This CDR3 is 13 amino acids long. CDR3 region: CASSSGTGIGYTF. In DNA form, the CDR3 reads TGTGCCAGCAGCTCCGGGACAGGGATAGGCTACACCTTC.

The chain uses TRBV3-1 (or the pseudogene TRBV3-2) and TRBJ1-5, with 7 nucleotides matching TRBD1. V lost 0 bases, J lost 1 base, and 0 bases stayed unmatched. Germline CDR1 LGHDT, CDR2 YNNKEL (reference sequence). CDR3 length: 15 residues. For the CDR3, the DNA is TGTGCCAGCAGCCAAGAGACAGGGAGCAATCAGCCCCAGCATTTT. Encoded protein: CASSQETGSNQPQHF.

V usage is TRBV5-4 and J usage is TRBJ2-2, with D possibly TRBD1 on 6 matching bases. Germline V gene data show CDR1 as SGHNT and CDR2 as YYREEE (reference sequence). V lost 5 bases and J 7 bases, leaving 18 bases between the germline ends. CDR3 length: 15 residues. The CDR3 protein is CASRDQTGYGGELFF. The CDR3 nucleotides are TGTGCCAGCAGGGACCAAACAGGGTATGGCGGGGAGCTGTTTTTT.

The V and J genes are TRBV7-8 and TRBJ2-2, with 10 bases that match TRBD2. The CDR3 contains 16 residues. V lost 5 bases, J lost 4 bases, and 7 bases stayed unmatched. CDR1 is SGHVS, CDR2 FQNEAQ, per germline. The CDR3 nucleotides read TGTGCCAGCAGCCCCAGCGGGGGGGGTGTCACCGGGGAGCTGTTTTTT. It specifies CASSPSGGGVTGELFF.

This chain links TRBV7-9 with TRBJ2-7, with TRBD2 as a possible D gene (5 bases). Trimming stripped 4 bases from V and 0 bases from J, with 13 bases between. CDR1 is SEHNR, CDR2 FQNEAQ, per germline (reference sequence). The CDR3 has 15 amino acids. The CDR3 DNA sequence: TGTGCCAGCAGCTCCCCCCCGGGATTCTCCTACGAGCAGTACTTC. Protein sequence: CASSSPPGFSYEQYF.